The clone carrying this T cell receptor (beta chain) was observed a handful of times. The antigen is not known. CDR1 is DFQATT, CDR2 SNEGSKA, per germline (reference sequence). Losses at the gene ends were 3 bases for V and 4 bases for J; bases not matched to a gene: 9. This CDR3 spans 15 amino acids. The sample belongs to a study of T-cell memory formation after mild COVID-19. One entry per CDR3 protein results from TCRdb running MiXCR on the 5' RACE reads. The sample lists some 300,000 distinct CDR3 sequences; 20% were seen once. Whole-study findings and limits: There was a balanced CD4/CD8 profile in clones contracting day 15 to 85, and later expanders leaned CD4+.

V is TRBV20-1 and J is TRBJ2-3; 8 positions agree with TRBD2. Source material: PBMCs or a T cell subset sorted from them (not recorded which). This TCR derives from a man younger than 30 who had mild COVID-19 (a few samples of this study predate the infection). Cell type and time point are not known. The CDR3 protein is CSASSRGGRADTQYF. CDR3 DNA: TGCAGTGCTAGTTCGCGCGGGGGGAGGGCAGATACGCAGTATTTT.